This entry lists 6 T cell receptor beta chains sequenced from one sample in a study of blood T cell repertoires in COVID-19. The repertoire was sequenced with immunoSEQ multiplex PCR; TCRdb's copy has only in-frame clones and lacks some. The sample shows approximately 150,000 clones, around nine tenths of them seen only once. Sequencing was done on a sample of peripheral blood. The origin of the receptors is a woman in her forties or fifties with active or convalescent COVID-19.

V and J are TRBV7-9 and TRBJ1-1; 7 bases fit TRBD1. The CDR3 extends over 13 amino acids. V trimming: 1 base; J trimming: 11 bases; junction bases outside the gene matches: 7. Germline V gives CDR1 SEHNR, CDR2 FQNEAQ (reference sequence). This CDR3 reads CASSLGGDRDAFF. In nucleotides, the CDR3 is TGTGCCAGCAGCTTAGGAGGAGACAGGGACGCTTTCTTT. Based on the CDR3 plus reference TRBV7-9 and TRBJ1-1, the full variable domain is DTGVSQNPRHKITKRGQNVTFRCDPISEHNRLYWYRQTLGQGPEFLTYFQNEAQLEKSRLLSDRFSAERPKGSFSTLEIQRTEQGDSAMYLCASSLGGDRDAFFGQGTRLTVV.

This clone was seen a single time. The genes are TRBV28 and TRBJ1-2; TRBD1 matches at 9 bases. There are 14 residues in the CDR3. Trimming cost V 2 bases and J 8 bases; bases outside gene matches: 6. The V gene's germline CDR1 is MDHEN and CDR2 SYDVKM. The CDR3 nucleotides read TGTGCCAGCAGTTTAGTCGGACAGGGGAAAGGCTACACCTTC. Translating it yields CASSLVGQGKGYTF.

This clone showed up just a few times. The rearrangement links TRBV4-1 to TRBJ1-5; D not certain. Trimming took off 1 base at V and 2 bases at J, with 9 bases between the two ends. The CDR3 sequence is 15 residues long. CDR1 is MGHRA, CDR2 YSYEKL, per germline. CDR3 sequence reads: CASSQGGGGNQPQHF. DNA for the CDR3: TGCGCCAGCAGCCAAGGGGGAGGTGGCAATCAGCCCCAGCATTTT.

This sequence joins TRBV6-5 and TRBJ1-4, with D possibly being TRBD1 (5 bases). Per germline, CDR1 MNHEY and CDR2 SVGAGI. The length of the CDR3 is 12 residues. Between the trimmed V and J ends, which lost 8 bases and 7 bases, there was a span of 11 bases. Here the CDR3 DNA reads TGTGCCAGCCGGGGGGTCGGTGAAAAACTGTTTTTT. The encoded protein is CASRGVGEKLFF.

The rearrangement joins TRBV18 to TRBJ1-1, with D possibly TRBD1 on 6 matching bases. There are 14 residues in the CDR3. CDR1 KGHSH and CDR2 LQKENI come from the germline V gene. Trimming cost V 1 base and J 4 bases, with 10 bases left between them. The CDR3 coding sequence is TGTGCCAGCTCACCACGGCAGGGGAGCACTGAAGCTTTCTTT. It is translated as CASSPRQGSTEAFF.

The CDR3 sequence: CASSLVAGIDGNTIYF. The CDR3 region has the DNA TGTGCCAGCAGCTTAGTGGCAGGGATAGATGGAAACACCATATATTTT. The chain recombines TRBV7-6 with TRBJ1-3; D may be TRBD1 (5 bases). V was shortened by 1 base and J by 3 bases, with 13 bases between the two germline ends. The CDR3 extends over 16 amino acids. The germline V gene encodes CDR1 SGHVS and CDR2 FNYEAQ.